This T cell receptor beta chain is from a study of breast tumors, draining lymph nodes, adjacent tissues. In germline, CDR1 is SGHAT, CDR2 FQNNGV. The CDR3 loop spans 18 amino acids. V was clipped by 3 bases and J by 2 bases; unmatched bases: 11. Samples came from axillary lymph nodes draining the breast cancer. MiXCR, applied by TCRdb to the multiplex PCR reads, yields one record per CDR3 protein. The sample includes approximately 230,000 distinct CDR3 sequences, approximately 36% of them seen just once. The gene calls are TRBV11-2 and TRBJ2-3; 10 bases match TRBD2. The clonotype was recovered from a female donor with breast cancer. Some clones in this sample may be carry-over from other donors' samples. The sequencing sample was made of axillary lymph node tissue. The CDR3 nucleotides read TGTGCCAGCAGCTTCCCCGGGACTAGCGCGGGGATCACAGATACGCAGTATTTT. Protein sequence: CASSFPGTSAGITDTQYF.